These T cell receptor beta chains were read from a single sample in a study of CD8 T cells in ankylosing spondylitis. TCRdb independently ran MiXCR on the 5' RACE reads; one entry per CDR3 protein. Of more than 250,000 distinct CDR3 sequences in the sample, about 9.9% were seen once. What was sequenced was blood, either unsorted or a sorted T cell fraction (not recorded which). The receptor source for this set is a female donor with ankylosing spondylitis or in good health (not recorded which). Both conserved end residues are part of each CDR3. The order of the fields is J gene, clone size, CDR3 length, D gene, V gene, CDR3 DNA, CDR3 protein. The D gene is left open where the match is weak. A clone size is listed for some rows: how often the clone was seen (once, few, many), or a class if it is expanded.

>TRBJ1-5|NA|16|TRBD1|TRBV7-2
TGTGCCAGCAGCTTAGGGACAGGGATTTATGGTCAGCCCCAGCATTTT
CASSLGTGIYGQPQHF
>TRBJ1-5|many|16|NA|TRBV28
TGTGCCAGCAGTTCTCACACAGGGTTGGGGAATCAGCCCCAGCATTTT
CASSSHTGLGNQPQHF
>TRBJ2-3|NA|14|NA|TRBV5-1
TGCGCCAGCAGCCCGGGGGACAGCACAGATACGCAGTATTTT
CASSPGDSTDTQYF
>TRBJ1-1|many|14|TRBD1|TRBV6-1
TGTGCCAGCAGGGCACAGGGGTTCTACACTGAAGCTTTCTTT
CASRAQGFYTEAFF
>TRBJ1-2|few|13|NA|TRBV25-1
TGTGCCAGCAGTGATGTCCCGACTTCGGGCTACACCTTC
CASSDVPTSGYTF
>TRBJ2-2|NA|14|NA|TRBV19
TGTGCCACCCGGCGGACCTCGAACACCGGGGAGCTGTTTTTT
CATRRTSNTGELFF
>TRBJ1-2|many|15|TRBD1|TRBV5-5
TGTGCCAGCAGCGTCCGGGACAGGGAGCATAATGGCTACACCTTC
CASSVRDREHNGYTF
>TRBJ1-3|NA|15|NA|TRBV6-2/TRBV6-3
TGTGCCAGCACCGGGACGTCTCACTCTGGAAACACCATATATTTT
CASTGTSHSGNTIYF
>TRBJ2-3|NA|15|TRBD1|TRBV18
TGTGCCAGCTCACCGCCAACCCGAGACAGGGATAGGCAGTATTTT
CASSPPTRDRDRQYF
>TRBJ2-7|many|14|NA|TRBV5-1
TGCGCCAGCAGCTTGACGACCGAACCCTACGAGCAGTACTTC
CASSLTTEPYEQYF
>TRBJ2-3|many|15|TRBD1|TRBV20-1
TGCAGTGCTAGATCCGGGACAGGGGGCGCAGATACGCAGTATTTT
CSARSGTGGADTQYF
>TRBJ2-5|few|14|TRBD2|TRBV24-1
TGTGCCACCAGTGAGGGACTAGCTTTGGAGACCCAGTACTTC
CATSEGLALETQYF
>TRBJ2-2|NA|10|NA|TRBV14
TGTGCCACGGACACCGGGGAGCTGTTTTTT
CATDTGELFF
>TRBJ2-1|many|17|NA|TRBV5-1
TGCGCCAGCAGCTTGAGACGACAGGCCCGGTCCTACAATGAGCAGTTCTTC
CASSLRRQARSYNEQFF
>TRBJ2-1|NA|14|NA|TRBV7-2
TGTGCCAGCAGCTTAACCCCCGGCGGACAGGAGCAGTTCTTC
CASSLTPGGQEQFF
>TRBJ2-3|few|15|NA|TRBV7-2
TGTGCCAGCAGTTTGTTCGGGGGTAGCACAGATACGCAGTATTTT
CASSLFGGSTDTQYF
>TRBJ2-7|NA|13|NA|TRBV5-1
TGCGCCAGCAGCTTGCCGGGGGCCTACGAGCAGTACTTC
CASSLPGAYEQYF
>TRBJ1-2|few|14|TRBD1|TRBV20-1
TGCAGTGCCCCCGGACAGGGCTCCATATATGGCTACACCTTC
CSAPGQGSIYGYTF
>TRBJ2-7|many|15|NA|TRBV10-3
TGTGCCATCAGTGGGGGGGACAGATTAACCTACGAGCAGTACTTC
CAISGGDRLTYEQYF
>TRBJ2-3|many|20|TRBD2|TRBV12-3/TRBV12-4
TGTGCCAGCAGTTCCCGACTAGCGGGAGGGCCCTCGACAAGCACAGATACGCAGTATTTT
CASSSRLAGGPSTSTDTQYF
>TRBJ2-7|few|18|TRBD2|TRBV20-1
TGCAGTGCTAGAGAAGGACTAGCGGGAGTCCCGGACAACTACGAGCAGTACTTC
CSAREGLAGVPDNYEQYF